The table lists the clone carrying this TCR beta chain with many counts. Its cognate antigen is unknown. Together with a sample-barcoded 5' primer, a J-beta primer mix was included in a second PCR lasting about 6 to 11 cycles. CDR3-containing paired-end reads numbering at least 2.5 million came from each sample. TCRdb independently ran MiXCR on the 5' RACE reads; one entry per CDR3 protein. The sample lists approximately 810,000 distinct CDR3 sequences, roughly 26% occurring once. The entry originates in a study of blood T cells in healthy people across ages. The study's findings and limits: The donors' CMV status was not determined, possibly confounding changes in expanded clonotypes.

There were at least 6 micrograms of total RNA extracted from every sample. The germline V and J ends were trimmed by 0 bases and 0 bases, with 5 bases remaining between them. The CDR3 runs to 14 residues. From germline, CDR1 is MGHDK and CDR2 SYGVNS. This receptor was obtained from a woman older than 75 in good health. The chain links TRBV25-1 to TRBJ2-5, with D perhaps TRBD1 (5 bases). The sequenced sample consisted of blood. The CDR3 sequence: CASSEYRDQETQYF. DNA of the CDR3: TGTGCCAGCAGTGAATACAGGGACCAAGAGACCCAGTACTTC.